This T cell receptor beta chain was documented in a study of T cells expressing NK-cell markers (dated by TCRdb to 2018 to 2020). A note on the overall study: TCR beta-chain repertoires were profiled in sorted CD3+CD56+NKG2C+, CD3+CD56+NKG2C- and CD3+CD56-NKG2C+ T-cell subsets from about 8 donors. The eight sequenced donors were randomly selected healthy volunteers, three men and five women. Illumina HiSeq 2000/2500, MiSeq or NextSeq was used to sequence libraries as 2 x 150 bp reads. Of the eight sequenced donors, seven were found to be HCMV-seropositive and one was found to be HCMV-seronegative.

General findings and caveats noted by the study authors: Those dominant clonotypes were again the most abundant among CD3+CD56-NKG2C+ cells in a handful of donors, at about 28.3-60.1%. In more than 5 donors, the dominant CD3+CD56+NKG2C+ clonotypes ranked among the top 10 CD8+ clonotypes, making up about 1.0-7.5% of CD8+ T cells. Whether the expanded NKG2C-expressing T cell clones were specific for HCMV antigens remained unclear.

A commercial ELISA kit detecting HCMV-specific IgG in serum was used to determine HCMV serostatus. Peripheral blood mononuclear cells were isolated from blood by Ficoll density gradient centrifugation. With respect to this clonotype: Its antigen specificity is not known.

Sequencing was carried out with an Illumina HiSeq 2000. TCR beta cDNA libraries were prepared using 5'RACE template switching, which introduced a universal primer site and unique molecular identifiers. Synthesis of cDNA was primed from the TCR beta constant segment and was followed by two consecutive PCR amplification steps. The source study handled its data this way. MIGEC was used to demultiplex reads and group reads by UMI, and MiTCR was used to assemble and quantify clonotypes. To remove erroneous sequences, TCR cDNA sequences were retained only when supported by two or more reads. The tcR package was used for downstream repertoire analysis, and clonotypes were matched across fractions by CDR3 nucleotide sequence plus V segment. VDJmatch was used to annotate antigen specificity against VDJdb, with one amino acid substitution in CDR3 allowed. With the reads reprocessed by TCRdb, a single entry stands for each CDR3 protein sequence and no DNA is reported. The V and J calls follow TCRdb's processing rather than the paper's. The sample's own table lists 150,000 to 170,000 distinct CDR3 sequences. The ten largest clones represent less than 40% of the sample.

This receptor was taken from a woman aged 45-59 years in good health. Donor details come from another sample of the same person, matched by shared clones. What was sequenced was blood T cells: a sorted CD56 or NKG2C T cell subset, CD4+ or CD8+ T cells, or bulk PBMC T cells (not recorded which).

The CDR3 corresponds to CASRPDSMFNSPLHF. The chain employs TRBV12-3 or TRBV12-4 and TRBJ1-6; TCRdb's D call, TRBD1, is unchecked because there is no DNA. The CDR3 contains 15 residues, cysteine and phenylalanine counted. No coding sequence is recorded.